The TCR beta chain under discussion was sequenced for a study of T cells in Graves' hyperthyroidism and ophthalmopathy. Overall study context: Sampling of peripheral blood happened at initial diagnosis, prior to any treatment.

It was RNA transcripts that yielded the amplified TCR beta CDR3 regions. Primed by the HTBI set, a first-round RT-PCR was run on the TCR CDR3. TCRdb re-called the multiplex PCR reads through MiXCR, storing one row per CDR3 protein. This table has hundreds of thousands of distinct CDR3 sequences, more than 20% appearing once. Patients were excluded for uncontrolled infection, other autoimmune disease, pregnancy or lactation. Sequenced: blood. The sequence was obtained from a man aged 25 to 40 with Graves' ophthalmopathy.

In nucleotides, the CDR3 is TGCGCCAGCAGCCAAGAATTAAGCGATCCTCGAGAGACCCAGTACTTC. It is translated as CASSQELSDPRETQYF. The genes are TRBV4-3 and TRBJ2-5; D unclear. The V end lost 0 bases, the J end lost 4 bases, and 15 bases lay between the germline ends. CDR3 length: 16 amino acids. From germline, CDR1 is LGHNA and CDR2 YSLEER.